The 20 T cell receptor beta chains below come from one sample, sequenced in a study of cytomegalovirus exposure and HLA in healthy donors. 13 Jbeta primers and 60 Vbeta primers were used for the PCR. Repertoires were generated with immunoSEQ multiplex PCR, while TCRdb's copy carries only in-frame clones and drops some. The sample carries 120,000 to 150,000 clones, around 90% recorded once. The sequenced material came from PBMCs. The receptor set was obtained from a woman between 35 and 50 years old in good health and CMV-seronegative.

This clone was found a few times. V usage is TRBV5-6 and J usage is TRBJ1-4; D gene ambiguous. This CDR3 has 12 residues. From germline, CDR1 is SGHDT and CDR2 YYEEEE. V was trimmed by 1 base and J by 8 bases, leaving 6 bases between them. CDR3 loop: CASSLLQEKLFF. As DNA, the CDR3 is TGTGCCAGCAGCTTGTTACAAGAAAAACTGTTTTTT.

The chain couples TRBV7-9 to TRBJ2-7, with 8 bases identical to TRBD2. This CDR3 comprises 14 residues. V gave up 2 bases and J gave up 7 bases; unmatched junction bases: 7. CDR1 is SEHNR, CDR2 FQNEAQ, per germline (reference sequence). The CDR3 sequence: CASSLSGGGWEQYF. The CDR3 DNA sequence: TGTGCCAGCAGCTTAAGCGGGGGAGGGTGGGAGCAGTACTTC.

The chain is built from TRBV9 and TRBJ2-1, with 9 bases lining up with TRBD1. This CDR3 is built from 16 residues. The V gene's germline CDR1 is SGDLS and CDR2 YYNGEE. The ends lost 5 bases at V and 7 bases at J; junction bases unmatched: 13. CDR3 nucleotide sequence: TGTGCCAGCAGTCCCAACAGGGGGCGCTTTTTGAATGAGCAGTTCTTC. Translating gives CASSPNRGRFLNEQFF. Looking up the rest from reference TRBV9 and TRBJ2-1 gives the full variable domain: DSGVTQTPKHLITATGQRVTLRCSPRSGDLSVYWYQQSLDQGLQFLIQYYNGEERAKGNILERFSAQQFPDLHSELNLSSLELGDSALYFCASSPNRGRFLNEQFFGPGTRLTVL.

This clone was observed a single time. The chain employs TRBV6-8 and TRBJ2-7; the match to TRBD1 covers 7 bases. The CDR3 consists of 16 residues. CDR1 is MNHGY, CDR2 SAAAGT, per germline. The V segment lost 7 bases and the J segment 2 bases; nucleotides outside the gene matches: 14. The CDR3 loop reads CASNETDRERPYEQYF. In DNA, the CDR3 is TGTGCCAGCAATGAAACAGACAGGGAGAGGCCCTACGAGCAGTACTTC.

J is TRBJ2-3 and V is TRBV6-6; the D gene is possibly TRBD2 (6 bases). CDR1 and CDR2 (germline): MNHNY, SVGAGI (reference sequence). This CDR3 is 16 amino acids long. V lost 4 bases to trimming and J lost 1 base, with 15 bases between them. CDR3 in DNA: TGTGCCAGCAGTTCCCAGCCAGCGGGTGGCACAGATACGCAGTATTTT. Amino acid sequence: CASSSQPAGGTDTQYF.

The V call is TRBV10-3, the J call TRBJ2-1; 7 bases line up with TRBD1. Looked up from germline, CDR1 is ENHRY and CDR2 is SYGVKD. This CDR3 comprises 16 residues. The V gene end was trimmed by 2 bases and the J gene end by 9 bases; junction bases not matched to a gene: 13. In DNA form, the CDR3 reads TGTGCCATCAGTGAGATCGACCGACAGGGAAAGGGTGAGCAGTTCTTC. Amino acid sequence: CAISEIDRQGKGEQFF.

This rearrangement joins TRBV7-9 to TRBJ2-7; D remains ambiguous. V was clipped by 1 base and J by 5 bases, with 6 bases between them. The length of the CDR3 is 12 residues. In germline, CDR1 is SEHNR, CDR2 FQNEAQ (reference sequence). CDR3 coding DNA: TGTGCCAGCAGCTTAGTTCGTGACGAGCAGTACTTC. Translating gives CASSLVRDEQYF.

Of note for this clone: One end of the junction is discordant with germline, which a read error may explain. The V gene is TRBV11-3, the J gene TRBJ2-7; TRBD2 might be the D (5 bases). The CDR3 is made up of 18 amino acids. Germline assignment: CDR1 SGHNT and CDR2 YENEEA. CDR3 protein: CASSTRSVSSSRSCEQYF. The CDR3 DNA is TGTGCCAGCAGCACCCGGTCTGTTTCTTCTAGCAGATCCTGCGAGCAGTACTTC.

The V call is TRBV6-6, the J call TRBJ2-1; TRBD2 agrees at 8 bases. Trimming removed 5 bases from V and 4 bases from J; junction bases left unmatched: 10. The CDR3 spans 16 residues. The germline V gene has CDR1 MNHNY and CDR2 SVGAGI (reference sequence). CDR3 protein: CASSPPGTGGYNEQFF. The CDR3 region has the DNA TGTGCCAGCAGTCCCCCTGGGACGGGAGGGTACAATGAGCAGTTCTTC.

The rearrangement joins TRBV6-1 to TRBJ1-5; 8 bases align to TRBD1. Trimming cost V 4 bases and J 4 bases; bases outside gene matches: 6. The germline V gene encodes CDR1 MNHNS and CDR2 SASEGT. CDR3 length: 15 amino acids. The CDR3: CASSGGWTGNQPQHF. In DNA form, the CDR3 reads TGTGCCAGCAGTGGGGGCTGGACAGGGAATCAGCCCCAGCATTTT.

The chain is built from TRBV6-1 and TRBJ2-1; 11 bases are a match to TRBD2. This CDR3 contains 17 residues. Trimming at V came to 3 bases and at J to 2 bases, leaving 6 bases not matched to a gene. Germline V gives CDR1 MNHNS, CDR2 SASEGT. In DNA, the CDR3 is TGTGCCAGCAGTGACACAGGGACTAGCGGAGCCTACAATGAGCAGTTCTTC. Translated, it gives CASSDTGTSGAYNEQFF.

There are a few counts of this clone. The rearrangement joins TRBV5-4 to TRBJ2-7, with TRBD1 identical over 11 bases. Germline CDR1 is SGHNT and CDR2 is YYREEE (reference sequence). The CDR3 contains 14 residues. The trim removed 4 bases at V and 7 bases at J, leaving 7 bases unmatched. CDR3 bases: TGTGCCAGCAGCCCACCGGACAGGGGGCGAGAGCAGTACTTC. Encoded protein: CASSPPDRGREQYF.

This clone was seen a handful of times. The rearrangement links TRBV30 to TRBJ2-5; maybe TRBD1 (5 bases). This CDR3 has 13 residues. CDR1 and CDR2 (germline): GTSNPN, SVGIG (reference sequence). The V end lost 4 bases, the J end lost 1 base, and 10 bases lay between the germline ends. The CDR3 region is CAWKGKAQETQYF. The CDR3 DNA is TGTGCCTGGAAGGGGAAGGCCCAAGAGACCCAGTACTTC.

Turning to this clone: One end of the junction varies from germline; a read error may be responsible. V usage is TRBV7-9 and J usage is TRBJ1-2, with TRBD1 matching 7 bases. This CDR3 contains 16 residues. Germline CDR1 is SEHNR and CDR2 is FQNEAQ (reference sequence). CDR3 region: CSSSSTPTGDNYGYTF. The CDR3 DNA reads TGTTCCAGCAGCTCCACTCCAACAGGGGATAACTATGGCTACACCTTC.

The chain couples TRBV28 to TRBJ1-4; TRBD1 agrees at 7 bases. V shed 6 bases, J shed 8 bases, and the junction held 12 bases outside the gene matches. CDR1 is MDHEN, CDR2 SYDVKM, per germline. The CDR3 length is 15 residues. The CDR3 coding sequence is TGTGCCAGCAGCGGACCCACAGGGGCGCAGGAAAAACTGTTTTTT. It translates to CASSGPTGAQEKLFF.

DNA of the CDR3: TGTGCCAGCAGCTCGGACAGGGTGCACCCACAAGGTGAAAAACTGTTTTTT. Its translation: CASSSDRVHPQGEKLFF. The V call is TRBV7-9, the J call TRBJ1-4; TRBD1 agrees at 8 bases. CDR1 and CDR2 from the germline V gene are SEHNR and FQNEAQ (reference sequence). This CDR3 has 17 residues. V shed 4 bases, J shed 7 bases, and the junction held 14 bases outside the gene matches.

The CDR3: CASSKGQGTDTQYF. The CDR3 DNA reads TGCGCCAGCAGCAAGGGACAGGGGACAGATACGCAGTATTTT. The chain has TRBV5-1 and TRBJ2-3; 10 bases map to TRBD1. In germline, CDR1 is SGHRS, CDR2 YFSETQ. This CDR3 comprises 14 residues. With V trimmed by 4 bases and J by 3 bases, 2 bases remained unmatched.

The rearrangement uses TRBV6-5 and TRBJ2-5, with D possibly being TRBD1 (6 bases). Trimming stripped 6 bases from V and 5 bases from J, with 13 bases between. This CDR3 is built from 13 residues. Germline CDR1 is MNHEY and CDR2 is SVGAGI. CDR3 DNA sequence: TGTGCCAGCAGAATACAGGGTGGGGAGACCCAGTACTTC. It yields the protein CASRIQGGETQYF.

The chain carries TRBV5-1 and TRBJ2-1; D is uncertain. Germline values: CDR1 SGHRS, CDR2 YFSETQ. Deletions cut 7 bases from V and 0 bases from J, with 11 bases between. The CDR3 has 14 amino acids. The chain's CDR3 is CASRSEPSYNEQFF. The DNA for the CDR3 is TGCGCCAGCCGGTCCGAGCCCTCCTACAATGAGCAGTTCTTC.

The chain is built from TRBV5-1 and TRBJ1-1; D gene uncertain. The germline V gene encodes CDR1 SGHRS and CDR2 YFSETQ. This CDR3 region has 11 residues. With 0 bases removed from V and 11 bases from J, the gap between germline ends came to 8 bases. The CDR3 DNA sequence: TGCGCCAGCAGCTTGGGGGGAGACGCTTTCTTT. It codes for CASSLGGDAFF.